This note documents a single T cell receptor (beta chain) sequence. The data belong to a study of blood T cell repertoires in COVID-19. Across the study: There were acute and convalescent COVID-19 samples, and they came from the United States, Italy and Spain.

V was shortened by 5 bases and J by 5 bases, with 16 bases between the two germline ends. The CDR3 covers 15 residues. Looked up from germline, CDR1 is MNHEY and CDR2 is SMNVEV (reference sequence). Study processing details: Estimation of nucleated cell counts was performed using reference gene primer amplification. Produced via immunoSEQ multiplex PCR; TCRdb's table is partial and in-frame only. Clonal size and the V and J genes are those of that table, whereas D and trimming came from the DNA. The data contain about 72,000 clones, more than 75% of them seen just once; the ten biggest clones take up approximately 9.1%.

The sequencing sample was made of peripheral blood. The genes are TRBV27 and TRBJ2-4; D unclear. The TCR sequence derives from a human donor in a cohort sampled during active COVID-19. The CDR3, as DNA: TGTGCCAGCAGTCGTCGTGGAGCGACCCAAAACATTCAGTACTTC. Translating it yields CASSRRGATQNIQYF.